This TCR beta chain was documented in a study of regulatory T cells in long-lasting Graves disease. Regarding the study as a whole: Samples came from peripheral blood alone, without thyroid tissue.

To make TCR beta libraries, researchers used iRepertoire HTBI primers and Arm-PCR of CDR3 regions. TCRdb passed the multiplex PCR reads through MiXCR, listing each CDR3 protein once. The table records some 500,000 distinct CDR3 sequences, roughly a sixth of them present only once. CDR1 MGHRA and CDR2 YSYEKL come from the germline V gene. The CDR3 totals 16 residues. Trimming pared 0 bases from V and 4 bases from J, leaving 10 bases between. Time point indicated: newly diagnosed GD, antithyroid drugs for less than 3 months. Construction of the TCR library relied on RNA isolated from PBMCs. As to this clonotype: Its specificity is not known.

These same data were also listed under a study on T cells in Graves' hyperthyroidism and ophthalmopathy. As that study records: TCR CDR3 underwent first-round RT-PCR with the HTBI primer set.

Sequenced material: peripheral blood mononuclear cells (PBMCs), taken at new diagnosis, from a patient treated with antithyroid drugs. V is TRBV4-1 and J is TRBJ1-6; D unresolved. The clonotype originates from a woman aged 35-65 years with Graves disease. This CDR3 is CASSQDLAFYNSPLHF. The CDR3 nucleotides read TGCGCCAGCAGCCAAGACTTAGCATTTTATAATTCACCCCTCCACTTT.